These 25 T cell receptor beta chains came from one sample sequenced in a study of early T cells in non-severe SARS-CoV-2 infection. One entry per CDR3 protein results from TCRdb running MiXCR on the 5' RACE reads. Here the sample spans 75,000 to 80,000 distinct CDR3 sequences, 15% to 19% being singletons. The material sequenced was whole blood. The receptors stem from an adult who was a healthcare worker with PCR-confirmed SARS-CoV-2 infection or an uninfected control (not recorded which).

This chain uses TRBV9 with TRBJ2-1, with 14 bases aligning to TRBD2. Germline V gene data show CDR1 as SGDLS and CDR2 as YYNGEE. Trimming at V came to 3 bases and at J to 6 bases, leaving 2 bases not matched to a gene. This CDR3 contains 15 residues. CDR3 sequence (DNA): TGTGCCAGCAGCGAGGGACTAGCGGGAGCCAATGAGCAGTTCTTC. Translated: CASSEGLAGANEQFF.

This clonotype occurred a few times. The V call is TRBV5-6, the J call TRBJ2-4; D might be TRBD2 (6 bases). Germline CDR1 SGHDT, CDR2 YYEEEE. V dropped 4 bases and J dropped 0 bases, with 20 bases sitting between them. The CDR3 contains 18 residues. The CDR3 DNA reads TGTGCCAGCAGCATGTCCCGGGACTGGGAAAAAGCCAAAAACATTCAGTACTTC. It translates to CASSMSRDWEKAKNIQYF.

V usage is TRBV20-1 and J usage is TRBJ1-6, with a weak D call TRBD1 (6 bases). CDR1 DFQATT and CDR2 SNEGSKA come from the germline V gene (reference sequence). The CDR3 runs to 15 residues. The V end lost 0 bases, the J end lost 10 bases, and 16 bases lay between the germline ends. The DNA of the CDR3 is TGCAGTGCTAGAGATGGGGGGCTCCTGCGATCACCCCTCCACTTT. This gives the protein CSARDGGLLRSPLHF.

CDR3 in amino acids: CASRGTLRTGELFF. In DNA, the CDR3 is TGTGCCAGCAGGGGGACACTTAGAACCGGGGAGCTGTTTTTT. The chain employs TRBV12-3 or TRBV12-4 and TRBJ2-2; the D gene is possibly TRBD1 (6 bases). Trimming pared 6 bases from V and 5 bases from J, leaving 13 bases between. The CDR3 contains 14 residues.

There are a few counts of this clonotype. The V gene is TRBV28, the J gene TRBJ1-1, with D perhaps matching TRBD1 (5 bases). Looked up from germline, CDR1 is MDHEN and CDR2 is SYDVKM. This CDR3 comprises 14 residues. The germline V and J ends were trimmed by 6 bases and 3 bases, with 14 bases remaining between them. The DNA of the CDR3 is TGTGCCAGCAGGTTCCCCACAGGTCACACTGAAGCTTTCTTT. As protein: CASRFPTGHTEAFF.

This clonotype was counted only a few times. One base away lies a much larger clone, so this may be a sequencing read error. The chain is built from TRBV6-1 and TRBJ2-3; D is unresolved. Between the trimmed V and J ends, which lost 0 bases and 2 bases, there was a span of 3 bases. The V gene's germline CDR1 is MNHNS and CDR2 SASEGT. The CDR3 loop spans 13 amino acids. This chain's CDR3 is CASSEANTDTQYF. Here the CDR3 DNA reads TGTGCCAGCAGTGAAGCCAACACAGATACGCAGTATTTT.

This clonotype was counted only a few times. The chain joins TRBV7-2 to TRBJ1-5, with no clear D. V dropped 2 bases and J dropped 4 bases, with 3 bases sitting between them. The germline V gene has CDR1 SGHTA and CDR2 FQGNSA. CDR3 size: 12 residues. The CDR3 is CASSLTNQPQHF. The CDR3, as DNA: TGTGCCAGCAGCTTAACAAATCAGCCCCAGCATTTT.

The J gene is TRBJ2-1, the V gene TRBV5-5; D may be TRBD2 (5 bases). CDR1 and CDR2 (germline): SGHKS, YYEKEE (reference sequence). The CDR3 length is 16 residues. Trimming took off 0 bases at V and 0 bases at J, with 10 bases between the two ends. CDR3 DNA: TGTGCCAGCAGCTTGGAGATGGGGAGCTCCTACAATGAGCAGTTCTTC. Protein sequence: CASSLEMGSSYNEQFF. Based on the CDR3 plus reference TRBV5-5 and TRBJ2-1, the full variable domain is DAGVTQSPTHLIKTRGQQVTLRCSPISGHKSVSWYQQVLGQGPQFIFQYYEKEERGRGNFPDRFSARQFPNYSSELNVNALLLGDSALYLCASSLEMGSSYNEQFFGPGTRLTVL.

The V gene is TRBV9, the J gene TRBJ2-1; D unresolved. This CDR3 contains 16 residues. Germline CDR1 reads SGDLS; CDR2 reads YYNGEE. V lost 6 bases and J lost 0, with 16 bases in between. The DNA for the CDR3 is TGTGCCAGCACCGCTCTATCAACAAGCTCCTACAATGAGCAGTTCTTC. Translating it yields CASTALSTSSYNEQFF. The whole variable domain, remainder taken from reference TRBV9 and TRBJ2-1, is DSGVTQTPKHLITATGQRVTLRCSPRSGDLSVYWYQQSLDQGLQFLIQYYNGEERAKGNILERFSAQQFPDLHSELNLSSLELGDSALYFCASTALSTSSYNEQFFGPGTRLTVL.

The table lists this clonotype with a few counts. This rearrangement joins TRBV28 to TRBJ1-1, with a tentative D call TRBD1 (5 bases). The germline CDR1 and CDR2 sequences are MDHEN and SYDVKM. The CDR3 runs to 13 residues. Trimming took 3 bases from V and 12 from J, leaving 17 bases between them. CDR3: CASSLLQEVHPFF. The CDR3 DNA is TGTGCCAGCAGTTTGCTACAGGAGGTCCATCCTTTCTTT.

This clonotype was observed a handful of times. This rearrangement joins TRBV12-5 to TRBJ1-1; 7 bases line up with TRBD1. The CDR3 extends over 13 amino acids. The germline gives CDR1 LGHNT, CDR2 FRNRAP. The V segment lost 5 bases and the J segment 2 bases; nucleotides outside the gene matches: 2. DNA for the CDR3: TGTGCTAGTGGTCCAGGGGGAAACACTGAAGCTTTCTTT. Translated, it gives CASGPGGNTEAFF.

The chain carries TRBV5-4 and TRBJ2-3, with D possibly being TRBD1 (5 bases). V was trimmed by 4 bases and J by 6 bases, leaving 18 bases between them. The CDR3 is 15 amino acids. The V gene's germline CDR1 is SGHNT and CDR2 YYREEE (reference sequence). DNA of the CDR3: TGTGCCAGCAGCACGGACACGGATGGAAGGGATACGCAGTATTTT. Translating it yields CASSTDTDGRDTQYF.

The V gene is TRBV5-1, the J gene TRBJ2-1; D gene unclear. Between the trimmed V and J ends, which lost 1 base and 5 bases, there was a span of 4 bases. Germline V gene sequence: CDR1 SGHRS, CDR2 YFSETQ. There are 12 residues in the CDR3. As DNA, the CDR3 is TGCGCCAGCAGCTTGTTCGACAATGAGCAGTTCTTC. Translation: CASSLFDNEQFF.

This clonotype showed up just a few times. The rearrangement uses TRBV20-1 and TRBJ2-7; TRBD2 matches at 9 bases. Germline CDR1 and CDR2: DFQATT and SNEGSKA (reference sequence). The trim removed 0 bases at V and 3 bases at J, leaving 12 bases unmatched. There are 17 residues in the CDR3. The CDR3 here is CSARDPLQREAYYEQYF. Written as DNA, the CDR3 is TGCAGTGCTAGAGATCCCCTTCAGCGGGAGGCATACTACGAGCAGTACTTC.

This clonotype showed up just a few times. The chain employs TRBV29-1 and TRBJ1-1; D may be TRBD1 (6 bases). The V gene lost 7 bases and the J gene lost 8 bases, with 11 bases spanning the gap. The CDR3 has 10 residues. Germline assignment: CDR1 SQVTM and CDR2 ANQGSEA. This CDR3 is CSASGTEAFF. The DNA for the CDR3 is TGCAGCGCCTCCGGGACAGAAGCTTTCTTT. Full variable domain (remainder filled in from reference TRBV29-1 and TRBJ1-1): SAVISQKPSRDICQRGTSLTIQCQVDSQVTMMFWYRQQPGQSLTLIATANQGSEATYESGFVIDKFPISRPNLTFSTLTVSNMSPEDSSIYLCSASGTEAFFGQGTRLTVV.

This clonotype was counted between two and nine times. The genes are TRBV7-9 and TRBJ1-1; possible D gene TRBD1, 5 bases. Trimming pared 5 bases from V and 1 base from J, leaving 14 bases between. Looked up from germline, CDR1 is SEHNR and CDR2 is FQNEAQ (reference sequence). CDR3 length: 15 residues. Here the CDR3 reads CASSRPGRKNTEAFF. The CDR3 DNA reads TGTGCCAGCAGCCGACCGGGACGGAAGAACACTGAAGCTTTCTTT. The full variable domain, with the rest looked up from reference TRBV7-9 and TRBJ1-1, is DTGVSQNPRHKITKRGQNVTFRCDPISEHNRLYWYRQTLGQGPEFLTYFQNEAQLEKSRLLSDRFSAERPKGSFSTLEIQRTEQGDSAMYLCASSRPGRKNTEAFFGQGTRLTVV.

V gene TRBV20-1 combines with J gene TRBJ2-7; perhaps D is TRBD1 or TRBD2 (6 bases each). With 3 bases removed from V and 5 bases from J, the gap between germline ends came to 14 bases. Germline V gene lookup returns CDR1 DFQATT and CDR2 SNEGSKA (reference sequence). The CDR3 is 13 residues long. The CDR3 is CSASRGAGNEQYF. CDR3 nucleotide sequence: TGCAGTGCTAGTAGGGGGGCGGGCAACGAGCAGTACTTC.

This clonotype has only a few counts. V usage is TRBV28 and J usage is TRBJ2-7; TRBD1 is a possible D gene (5 bases). CDR1 and CDR2 from the germline V gene are MDHEN and SYDVKM. V shed 6 bases and J shed 2 bases, with 14 bases lying between them. This CDR3 is 14 amino acids long. The CDR3 nucleotides read TGTGCCAGCAGCCCCTCAGGGTACCCCTACGAGCAGTACTTC. Its protein is CASSPSGYPYEQYF.

This chain links TRBV7-3 with TRBJ2-2; 8 bases fit TRBD1. CDR3 length: 14 residues. V shed 10 bases, J shed 7 bases, and the junction held 11 bases outside the gene matches. Germline CDR1 reads SGHTA; CDR2 reads FQGTGA. CDR3: CATGQGPSRGELFF. The DNA for the CDR3 is TGTGCCACCGGACAGGGCCCTTCGCGCGGGGAGCTGTTTTTT.

This clonotype was recorded at least ten times. This chain links TRBV20-1 with TRBJ1-1; TRBD1 agrees at 7 bases. Germline V CDR1 and CDR2: DFQATT, SNEGSKA (reference sequence). The CDR3 sequence is 13 residues long. Trimming at V came to 6 bases and at J to 7 bases, leaving 11 bases not matched to a gene. CDR3 nucleotide sequence: TGCAGTGCCCTCACCGGGACAGCGGGTGAAGCTTTCTTT. Its translation is CSALTGTAGEAFF.

This chain links TRBV29-1 with TRBJ2-1, with TRBD1 matching over 7 bases. CDR1 is SQVTM and CDR2 is ANQGSEA in the germline V gene. The CDR3 runs to 11 residues. The V gene end was trimmed by 6 bases and the J gene end by 8 bases; junction bases not matched to a gene: 4. The CDR3 DNA reads TGCAGCGTGGACAGGTCGGATGAGCAGTTCTTC. Protein product: CSVDRSDEQFF.

The chain combines TRBV6-6 with TRBJ1-1, with TRBD1 matching 8 bases. The CDR3 sequence is 15 residues long. CDR1 MNHNY and CDR2 SVGAGI come from the germline V gene (reference sequence). V trimming: 0 bases; J trimming: 7 bases; junction bases outside the gene matches: 7. The CDR3 DNA follows: TGTGCCAGCAGTTACTCGCTCAGGGGGCAGGGTGAAGCTTTCTTT. Protein sequence: CASSYSLRGQGEAFF.

This clonotype was observed a handful of times. V usage is TRBV19 and J usage is TRBJ2-1, with D perhaps being TRBD1 or TRBD2 (5 bases each). Germline assignment: CDR1 LNHDA and CDR2 SQIVND (reference sequence). V was trimmed by 5 bases and J by 5 bases, leaving 13 bases between them. The CDR3 has 14 residues. The CDR3 DNA sequence: TGTGCCAGTAGTTCCCGGGGACGAGACAATGAGCAGTTCTTC. It yields the protein CASSSRGRDNEQFF.

This clonotype was observed a few times. The rearrangement links TRBV7-2 to TRBJ2-2; 14 bases agree with TRBD2. With 1 base clipped from V and 4 bases from J, the junction kept 2 bases outside the gene matches. Germline CDR1 is SGHTA and CDR2 is FQGNSA. This CDR3 region has 17 residues. Here the CDR3 reads CASSLVGLAGVTGELFF. Written as DNA, the CDR3 is TGTGCCAGCAGCTTAGTGGGACTAGCGGGAGTCACCGGGGAGCTGTTTTTT.

This clonotype was seen a handful of times. This CDR3 reads CASSPVIPTGSNSPLHF. The CDR3 region has the DNA TGTGCCAGCAGTCCCGTTATCCCGACAGGTTCTAATTCACCCCTCCACTTT. The rearrangement joins TRBV6-5 to TRBJ1-6, with a tentative D call TRBD1 (6 bases). The CDR3 spans 17 residues. Trimming cost V 5 bases and J 6 bases, with 20 bases left between them. Germline V gene data show CDR1 as MNHEY and CDR2 as SVGAGI.